This T cell receptor beta chain was observed in a study of blood T cell repertoires in COVID-19 (dated by TCRdb to 2019 to 2021). At the level of the whole study: Samples covering the acute and convalescent phases of COVID-19 were provided by collaborators in the United States, Italy and Spain. The material from the prospective study consisted of cDNA or gDNA derived from T cells, B-cell-depleted T cells, or PBMCs. The sample metadata nearly always contained a de-identified subject ID, COVID-19 status, age in years and sex. Where available, HLA class I and class II types were taken from metadata supplied by the sample provider and were not determined by assay-based typing. The repertoires were released in a freely available public database intended as a resource for research on the immune response to SARS-CoV-2. Deeply sampled blood TCRbeta repertoires from subjects exposed to, actively infected with, or recovered from COVID-19 were included in the dataset. Samples were obtained from the ongoing ImmuneRACE study (first 160 participants) and from over 1,000 subjects provided by 6 global collaborators.

The collaborating institutions used their own protocols to collect whole blood in K2EDTA tubes. For TCRbeta analysis, collaborator samples were shipped as frozen whole blood, as isolated PBMCs, or as DNA extracted from either sample type. CDR1 LNHDA and CDR2 SQIVND are derived from the germline V gene (reference sequence). Trimming leaves V shorter by 3 bases and J shorter by 0 bases, with the junction holding 7 bases beyond the gene matches. The CDR3 runs 18 amino acids, cysteine and phenylalanine included. Only CDR3 DNA remains: 54 bases, in frame from the first base. Only one count was recorded for this clone. Its target antigen remains unknown. No much larger clonotype is one base removed from it; base qualities were not supplied. The immunoSEQ Assay, a bias-controlled multiplex PCR, was used to amplify TCRbeta CDR3 regions from genomic DNA. The authors processed their data as follows. The number of nucleated cells in each sample was estimated from the amplification of reference gene primers within the assay. To quantify the absolute abundance of each unique TCRbeta CDR3 rearrangement, sequence reads were collapsed and filtered. For each sample, productive Simpson clonality was calculated by taking the square root of Simpson's diversity index across productive rearrangements. TCRdb re-hosts the immuneACCESS table, in-frame sequences only. Its copies lack some clones; in the studies checked, an unresolved V gene accounts for under half of them, and the cause for the rest is not known. D and trimming were read from the DNA, whereas the V and J calls and clone size are those reported in that table. The sample table records roughly 22,000 clones; around 83% of these occur just once. The ten biggest clones cover approximately 8.6% of the sample.

Results the study describes overall, beyond this receptor: The quantity of clinical and demographic metadata differed by source and by participant and was supplied without curation.

What was sequenced was peripheral blood. The chain is assembled from TRBV19 and TRBJ2-1; TRBD2 lines up with 11 middle nucleotides. The TCR comes from a human donor in a cohort sampled during active COVID-19. The sequence in DNA is TGTGCCAGTAGTATTCTAGCGGGGGGCCCAAGCTCCTACAATGAGCAGTTCTTC. Translation gives CASSILAGGPSSYNEQFF.